These T cell receptor beta chains were read from a single sample in a study of a mutant IDH1 vaccine in newly diagnosed glioma. Sequencing used immunoSEQ multiplex PCR; TCRdb keeps in-frame clones, though not all of them. This sample has tens of thousands of clones, with around 88% found just once. This sample comprised peripheral blood mononuclear cells (PBMCs), obtained from a glioma patient treated with radiotherapy, temozolomide or both. These receptors were collected from a woman aged 18-29 years with glioma. Some clones in this sample may be carry-over from other donors' samples. The CDR3 runs from the conserved cysteine through the conserved F or W. Fields, in order: V gene, clone size, D gene, J gene, CDR3 protein, CDR3 DNA. A D gene is named only where the DNA matches it firmly. The size entry is marked missing in some rows and otherwise reads once, few, many or a size class.

v_gene: TRBV30
abundance: once
d_gene: TRBD2
j_gene: TRBJ2-5
CDR3aa: CAWRMTSGRSWQETQYF
CDR3nt: TGTGCCTGGAGGATGACTAGCGGGAGGTCGTGGCAAGAGACCCAGTACTTC

v_gene: TRBV6-5
abundance: NA
d_gene: NA
j_gene: TRBJ2-6
CDR3aa: CASTGLSGANVLTF
CDR3nt: TGTGCCAGCACTGGGCTTTCTGGGGCCAACGTCCTGACTTTC

v_gene: TRBV4-2
abundance: few
d_gene: NA
j_gene: TRBJ2-5
CDR3aa: CASSPPTETQYF
CDR3nt: TGTGCCAGCAGCCCACCCACTGAGACCCAGTACTTC

v_gene: TRBV5-1
abundance: once
d_gene: NA
j_gene: TRBJ2-7
CDR3aa: CASSLAVRDEQYF
CDR3nt: TGCGCCAGCAGCTTGGCCGTGAGGGACGAGCAGTACTTC

v_gene: TRBV7-2
abundance: few
d_gene: TRBD1
j_gene: TRBJ1-1
CDR3aa: CASSLVGGNGAFF
CDR3nt: TGTGCCAGCAGCTTAGTAGGGGGCAATGGGGCTTTCTTT

v_gene: TRBV5-6
abundance: NA
d_gene: TRBD1
j_gene: TRBJ2-7
CDR3aa: CASSRGQISSYEQYF
CDR3nt: TGTGCCAGCAGCAGGGGACAGATAAGCTCCTACGAGCAGTACTTC

v_gene: TRBV30
abundance: NA
d_gene: NA
j_gene: TRBJ2-2
CDR3aa: CAWSAWTANTGELFF
CDR3nt: TGTGCCTGGAGTGCCTGGACAGCGAACACCGGGGAGCTGTTTTTT

v_gene: TRBV10-3
abundance: NA
d_gene: TRBD1
j_gene: TRBJ1-5
CDR3aa: CAVNDRGSNQPQHF
CDR3nt: TGTGCCGTGAACGACAGGGGGAGCAATCAGCCCCAGCATTTT

v_gene: TRBV6-1
abundance: NA
d_gene: TRBD1
j_gene: TRBJ1-2
CDR3aa: CASSRDRVLRGYTF
CDR3nt: TGTGCCAGCAGCCGGGACAGGGTGTTAAGAGGCTACACCTTC

v_gene: TRBV7-2
abundance: NA
d_gene: NA
j_gene: TRBJ1-1
CDR3aa: CASSPLGGTEAFF
CDR3nt: TGTGCCAGCAGCCCCCTCGGGGGCACTGAAGCTTTCTTT

v_gene: TRBV30
abundance: few
d_gene: NA
j_gene: TRBJ1-1
CDR3aa: CAWTVGPEAFF
CDR3nt: TGTGCCTGGACTGTGGGGCCTGAAGCTTTCTTT

v_gene: TRBV7-8
abundance: NA
d_gene: NA
j_gene: TRBJ2-7
CDR3aa: CASSLGPTAYEQYF
CDR3nt: TGTGCCAGCAGCCTGGGACCTACAGCCTACGAGCAGTACTTC

v_gene: TRBV5-1
abundance: NA
d_gene: NA
j_gene: TRBJ1-5
CDR3aa: CASSVGLGGDNQPQHF
CDR3nt: TGCGCCAGCAGCGTAGGCCTCGGGGGAGACAATCAGCCCCAGCATTTT

v_gene: TRBV18
abundance: NA
d_gene: TRBD2
j_gene: TRBJ2-5
CDR3aa: CASSPGLAQETQYF
CDR3nt: TGTGCCAGCTCACCAGGACTAGCCCAAGAGACCCAGTACTTC

v_gene: TRBV2
abundance: NA
d_gene: TRBD1
j_gene: TRBJ1-5
CDR3aa: CASRGTGGIQPQHF
CDR3nt: TGTGCCAGCAGGGGGACAGGGGGGATTCAGCCCCAGCATTTT

v_gene: TRBV19
abundance: few
d_gene: NA
j_gene: TRBJ2-7
CDR3aa: CASSPASSIRYEQYF
CDR3nt: TGTGCCAGTAGTCCCGCTAGTAGTATTAGGTACGAGCAGTACTTC

v_gene: TRBV2
abundance: NA
d_gene: NA
j_gene: TRBJ1-2
CDR3aa: CASSGAEHYGYTF
CDR3nt: TGTGCCAGCTCTGGGGCAGAGCACTATGGCTACACCTTC

v_gene: TRBV19
abundance: NA
d_gene: TRBD1
j_gene: TRBJ1-5
CDR3aa: CASTMTGGGQPQHF
CDR3nt: TGTGCCAGTACCATGACAGGGGGAGGCCAGCCCCAGCATTTT

v_gene: TRBV7-9
abundance: NA
d_gene: NA
j_gene: TRBJ1-1
CDR3aa: CASVVGTEAFF
CDR3nt: TGTGCCAGCGTTGTGGGGACTGAAGCTTTCTTT

v_gene: TRBV6-5
abundance: NA
d_gene: NA
j_gene: TRBJ1-1
CDR3aa: CASYGARQTTEAFF
CDR3nt: TGTGCCTCCTACGGAGCCCGACAGACCACTGAAGCTTTCTTT

v_gene: TRBV6-6
abundance: NA
d_gene: NA
j_gene: TRBJ1-1
CDR3aa: CASSDRFLGGTEAFF
CDR3nt: TGTGCCAGCAGTGACCGCTTTTTGGGCGGCACTGAAGCTTTCTTT

v_gene: TRBV5-1
abundance: once
d_gene: TRBD1
j_gene: TRBJ1-6
CDR3aa: CASSPADRENSPLHF
CDR3nt: TGCGCCAGCAGCCCTGCGGACAGGGAAAATTCACCCCTCCACTTT

v_gene: TRBV6-5
abundance: NA
d_gene: NA
j_gene: TRBJ1-1
CDR3aa: CASTKGPEAFF
CDR3nt: TGTGCCAGCACCAAGGGGCCTGAAGCTTTCTTT

v_gene: TRBV6-1
abundance: NA
d_gene: TRBD1
j_gene: TRBJ2-7
CDR3aa: CASSEFEGQGFYEQYF
CDR3nt: TGTGCCAGCAGTGAATTTGAGGGACAGGGTTTCTACGAGCAGTACTTC

v_gene: TRBV19
abundance: NA
d_gene: NA
j_gene: TRBJ2-7
CDR3aa: CASSITGRAYEQYF
CDR3nt: TGTGCCAGTAGTATTACCGGCCGAGCCTACGAGCAGTACTTC

v_gene: TRBV5-6
abundance: NA
d_gene: NA
j_gene: TRBJ1-2
CDR3aa: CASSLPGPSDYGYTF
CDR3nt: TGTGCCAGCAGCTTACCGGGACCTTCTGACTATGGCTACACCTTC

v_gene: TRBV4-2
abundance: NA
d_gene: TRBD1
j_gene: TRBJ1-1
CDR3aa: CASSQNHRGPAEAFF
CDR3nt: TGTGCCAGCAGCCAGAACCACAGGGGGCCCGCCGAAGCTTTCTTT

v_gene: TRBV4-2
abundance: few
d_gene: TRBD2
j_gene: TRBJ2-1
CDR3aa: CASSQLAGGNNEQFF
CDR3nt: TGTGCCAGCAGCCAACTAGCGGGGGGAAACAATGAGCAGTTCTTC

v_gene: TRBV15
abundance: NA
d_gene: TRBD1
j_gene: TRBJ1-3
CDR3aa: CATSGDRVGSGNTIYF
CDR3nt: TGTGCCACCAGCGGGGACAGGGTAGGCTCTGGAAACACCATATATTTT

v_gene: TRBV6-1
abundance: NA
d_gene: NA
j_gene: TRBJ2-7
CDR3aa: CASSLVFNEQYF
CDR3nt: TGTGCCAGCAGTTTAGTATTCAACGAGCAGTACTTC

v_gene: TRBV15
abundance: NA
d_gene: NA
j_gene: TRBJ2-7
CDR3aa: CATSRASRAYEQYF
CDR3nt: TGTGCCACCTCTCGTGCCTCGAGGGCCTACGAGCAGTACTTC

v_gene: TRBV5-1
abundance: NA
d_gene: NA
j_gene: TRBJ2-7
CDR3aa: CASSLEPSSYEQYF
CDR3nt: TGCGCCAGCAGCTTGGAACCTAGCTCCTACGAGCAGTACTTC

v_gene: TRBV4-3
abundance: NA
d_gene: TRBD1
j_gene: TRBJ1-1
CDR3aa: CASSQARTGVGTEAFF
CDR3nt: TGCGCCAGCAGCCAAGCCCGGACAGGAGTGGGCACTGAAGCTTTCTTT

v_gene: TRBV10-1
abundance: NA
d_gene: TRBD1
j_gene: TRBJ2-1
CDR3aa: CASSEDRGSYNEQFF
CDR3nt: TGCGCCAGCAGTGAGGACAGGGGGTCCTACAATGAGCAGTTCTTC

v_gene: TRBV7-2
abundance: NA
d_gene: TRBD2
j_gene: TRBJ2-3
CDR3aa: CASSFPPSGRSTDTQYF
CDR3nt: TGTGCCAGCAGCTTTCCCCCTAGCGGGCGAAGCACAGATACGCAGTATTTT

v_gene: TRBV2
abundance: NA
d_gene: TRBD1
j_gene: TRBJ2-2
CDR3aa: CARRQGRRTGELFF
CDR3nt: TGTGCCAGAAGACAGGGGAGGAGGACCGGGGAGCTGTTTTTT

v_gene: TRBV9
abundance: NA
d_gene: NA
j_gene: TRBJ2-7
CDR3aa: CASSVNPGPDYEQYF
CDR3nt: TGTGCCAGCAGCGTAAACCCGGGCCCTGATTACGAGCAGTACTTC

v_gene: TRBV5-4
abundance: NA
d_gene: NA
j_gene: TRBJ1-2
CDR3aa: CASSLTGGVGYTF
CDR3nt: TGTGCCAGCAGCTTGACCGGGGGTGTCGGCTACACCTTC

v_gene: TRBV6-6
abundance: NA
d_gene: NA
j_gene: TRBJ1-4
CDR3aa: CASSYGDSATNEKLFF
CDR3nt: TGTGCCAGCAGTTACGGGGACTCTGCAACTAATGAAAAACTGTTTTTT

v_gene: TRBV10-1
abundance: NA
d_gene: NA
j_gene: TRBJ1-3
CDR3aa: CASSGGSGNTIYF
CDR3nt: TGCGCCAGCAGCGGCGGCTCTGGAAACACCATATATTTT

v_gene: TRBV29-1
abundance: NA
d_gene: NA
j_gene: TRBJ1-2
CDR3aa: CSATGNGYTF
CDR3nt: TGCAGCGCCACAGGGAATGGCTACACCTTC

v_gene: TRBV6-4
abundance: NA
d_gene: NA
j_gene: TRBJ2-1
CDR3aa: CASSAGGESHEQFF
CDR3nt: TGTGCCAGCAGTGCAGGAGGCGAGAGCCATGAGCAGTTCTTC

v_gene: TRBV7-9
abundance: NA
d_gene: TRBD1
j_gene: TRBJ1-3
CDR3aa: CASSSLQGKETGNTIYF
CDR3nt: TGTGCCAGCAGCTCATTACAGGGGAAAGAAACTGGAAACACCATATATTTT

v_gene: TRBV5-4
abundance: NA
d_gene: NA
j_gene: TRBJ2-3
CDR3aa: CASSWGTTSTDTQYF
CDR3nt: TGTGCCAGCAGCTGGGGGACGACTAGCACAGATACGCAGTATTTT

v_gene: TRBV7-9
abundance: NA
d_gene: NA
j_gene: TRBJ2-7
CDR3aa: CASSRPGPGSEQYF
CDR3nt: TGTGCCAGCAGCCGACCGGGCCCCGGTAGCGAGCAGTACTTC

v_gene: TRBV5-1
abundance: NA
d_gene: NA
j_gene: TRBJ1-1
CDR3aa: CASSLDFEAFF
CDR3nt: TGCGCCAGCAGCTTGGACTTTGAAGCTTTCTTT

v_gene: TRBV11-2
abundance: NA
d_gene: NA
j_gene: TRBJ2-4
CDR3aa: CASSLAGGSTKNIQYF
CDR3nt: TGTGCCAGCAGCTTAGCCGGTGGGTCGACCAAAAACATTCAGTACTTC

v_gene: TRBV7-2
abundance: once
d_gene: NA
j_gene: TRBJ2-3
CDR3aa: CASSLELRRSDTQYF
CDR3nt: TGTGCCAGCAGCTTAGAGCTCAGGAGATCAGATACGCAGTATTTT

v_gene: TRBV18
abundance: NA
d_gene: NA
j_gene: TRBJ1-6
CDR3aa: CASSPTEINSPLHF
CDR3nt: TGTGCCAGCTCACCGACAGAGATTAATTCACCCCTCCACTTT

v_gene: TRBV11-3
abundance: NA
d_gene: TRBD1
j_gene: TRBJ2-7
CDR3aa: CASSPRTGWEQYF
CDR3nt: TGTGCCAGCAGCCCGCGGACAGGGTGGGAGCAGTACTTC

v_gene: TRBV19
abundance: NA
d_gene: NA
j_gene: TRBJ1-1
CDR3aa: CASSLGGGTEAFF
CDR3nt: TGTGCCAGTAGTCTCGGCGGTGGGACTGAAGCTTTCTTT

v_gene: TRBV5-4
abundance: NA
d_gene: TRBD2
j_gene: TRBJ2-7
CDR3aa: CASSPGLAGVSYEQYF
CDR3nt: TGTGCCAGCAGCCCGGGACTAGCGGGAGTCTCCTACGAGCAGTACTTC

v_gene: TRBV5-1
abundance: NA
d_gene: TRBD2
j_gene: TRBJ2-7
CDR3aa: CASSLLGGLHYEQYF
CDR3nt: TGCGCCAGCAGCTTGCTCGGGGGGTTACACTACGAGCAGTACTTC

v_gene: TRBV6-5
abundance: NA
d_gene: NA
j_gene: TRBJ1-3
CDR3aa: CASSWKNTIYF
CDR3nt: TGTGCCAGCAGTTGGAAAAACACCATATATTTT

v_gene: TRBV7-2
abundance: NA
d_gene: NA
j_gene: TRBJ1-1
CDR3aa: CASSPGRGLTEAFF
CDR3nt: TGTGCCAGCAGTCCGGGTCGGGGTTTAACTGAAGCTTTCTTT